This is a list of T cell receptor beta chains from one sample in a study of blood T cell repertoires in COVID-19. Measured with immunoSEQ multiplex PCR; TCRdb has only the in-frame clones, and not every one. The sample includes approximately 250,000 clones, about 85% of them seen just once. The sample taken for sequencing was peripheral blood. The receptors shown here come from a man aged 35 to 55 with acute or convalescent COVID-19. Both conserved end residues are part of each CDR3. The order of the fields is V gene, D gene, clone size, J gene, CDR3 protein, CDR3 DNA. D genes are given only for firm matches. Some rows have no size entry. The others give once, few or many, or a class for an expanded clone.

v_gene: TRBV7-7; d_gene: NA; abundance: NA; j_gene: TRBJ2-3; CDR3aa: CASSFLESADTQYF; CDR3nt: TGTGCCAGCAGCTTCCTAGAGTCGGCAGATACGCAGTATTTT
v_gene: TRBV7-2; d_gene: NA; abundance: NA; j_gene: TRBJ2-1; CDR3aa: CASSLAQGIGHEQFF; CDR3nt: TGTGCCAGCAGCTTAGCGCAGGGGATTGGCCATGAGCAGTTCTTC
v_gene: TRBV7-3; d_gene: NA; abundance: NA; j_gene: TRBJ2-4; CDR3aa: CASSLNGSPAGNIQYF; CDR3nt: TGTGCCAGCAGCTTAAACGGGTCCCCCGCGGGAAACATTCAGTACTTC
v_gene: TRBV25-1; d_gene: NA; abundance: NA; j_gene: TRBJ2-5; CDR3aa: CASSESGRRHQETQYF; CDR3nt: TGTGCCAGCAGTGAAAGCGGACGGCGGCATCAAGAGACCCAGTACTTC
v_gene: TRBV5-5; d_gene: NA; abundance: NA; j_gene: TRBJ1-2; CDR3aa: CASSFESGPNYGYTF; CDR3nt: TGTGCCAGCAGCTTCGAGAGCGGGCCTAACTATGGCTACACCTTC
v_gene: TRBV3-1/TRBV3-2; d_gene: NA; abundance: NA; j_gene: TRBJ2-5; CDR3aa: CASSLRGTLAETQYF; CDR3nt: TGTGCCAGCAGCCTGCGGGGTACCCTTGCTGAGACCCAGTACTTC
v_gene: TRBV4-2; d_gene: NA; abundance: NA; j_gene: TRBJ2-7; CDR3aa: CASSQETGSSYEQYF; CDR3nt: TGTGCCAGCAGCCAAGAAACAGGGTCCTCCTACGAGCAGTACTTC
v_gene: TRBV27; d_gene: TRBD1; abundance: NA; j_gene: TRBJ1-2; CDR3aa: CASSPTGTAYGYTF; CDR3nt: TGTGCCAGCAGTCCAACAGGGACAGCCTATGGCTACACCTTC
v_gene: TRBV13; d_gene: TRBD2; abundance: NA; j_gene: TRBJ2-1; CDR3aa: CASSPGAGGSSYNEQFF; CDR3nt: TGTGCCAGCAGCCCGGGAGCGGGGGGAAGCTCCTACAATGAGCAGTTCTTC
v_gene: TRBV2; d_gene: TRBD1; abundance: NA; j_gene: TRBJ1-2; CDR3aa: CASRAPGQTHGYTF; CDR3nt: TGTGCCAGCAGGGCCCCGGGACAGACCCATGGCTACACCTTC
v_gene: TRBV19; d_gene: NA; abundance: NA; j_gene: TRBJ1-2; CDR3aa: CASSINWGANYGYTF; CDR3nt: TGTGCCAGTAGTATAAACTGGGGAGCTAACTATGGCTACACCTTC
v_gene: TRBV2; d_gene: TRBD1; abundance: NA; j_gene: TRBJ2-3; CDR3aa: CASSPGQAFSTDTQYF; CDR3nt: TGTGCCAGCAGCCCGGGACAGGCTTTTAGCACAGATACGCAGTATTTT
v_gene: TRBV18; d_gene: NA; abundance: NA; j_gene: TRBJ2-2; CDR3aa: CASSPMGPSSPNGELFF; CDR3nt: TGTGCCAGCTCACCAATGGGCCCATCTTCCCCAAACGGGGAGCTGTTTTTT
v_gene: TRBV2; d_gene: NA; abundance: NA; j_gene: TRBJ1-1; CDR3aa: CASSELGTTGNEAFF; CDR3nt: TGTGCCAGCAGTGAATTGGGGACCACAGGGAATGAAGCTTTCTTT
v_gene: TRBV6-5; d_gene: NA; abundance: once; j_gene: TRBJ1-1; CDR3aa: CASSYRGSTEAFF; CDR3nt: TGTGCCAGCAGTTACAGGGGTAGCACTGAAGCTTTCTTT
v_gene: TRBV7-2; d_gene: NA; abundance: NA; j_gene: TRBJ1-1; CDR3aa: CASRGHQNTEAFF; CDR3nt: TGTGCCAGCAGGGGACACCAGAACACTGAAGCTTTCTTT